A single sample gave rise to the 15 T cell receptor beta chains below, sequenced in a study of glioma-infiltrating T cells. The iRepertoire nested amplicon-rescue multiplex PCR amplified TCR alpha and beta CDR3s from RNA. TCRdb reprocessed the multiplex PCR reads with MiXCR, giving one entry per CDR3 protein. The repertoire consists of approximately 140,000 distinct CDR3 sequences, with roughly a quarter occurring once and the leading ten covering around a quarter. Sequenced sample: glioma tissue, nonneoplastic brain tissue, or PBMCs (not recorded which). The receptors originated from a human donor with low-grade glioma or glioblastoma, undergoing nonglioma brain surgery, or in good health (not recorded which).

V is TRBV20-1 and J is TRBJ1-6; D uncertain. Trimming removed 7 bases from V and 0 bases from J, with 10 bases in between. CDR1 DFQATT and CDR2 SNEGSKA come from the germline V gene (reference sequence). CDR3 length: 14 residues. This CDR3 reads CSVPTPSYNSPLHF. The CDR3 region has the DNA TGCAGTGTTCCGACACCCTCCTATAATTCACCCCTCCACTTT.

The V gene is TRBV24-1, the J gene TRBJ2-1; D gene ambiguous. Trimming removed 4 bases at V and 0 bases at J, with 15 bases between. The CDR3 totals 17 residues. CDR1 and CDR2 (germline): KGHDR, SFDVKD. The CDR3: CATSDNHRPTSYNEQFF. Written as DNA, the CDR3 is TGTGCCACCAGTGACAACCATCGACCGACCTCCTACAATGAGCAGTTCTTC.

This chain joins TRBV12-3 or TRBV12-4 and TRBJ1-1, with a possible D match to TRBD1 (5 bases). This CDR3 is built from 16 residues. Deletions cut 3 bases from V and 0 bases from J, with 14 bases between. CDR3 protein: CASSFGAGSMNTEAFF. CDR3 nucleotide sequence: TGTGCCAGCAGTTTCGGGGCAGGGTCTATGAACACTGAAGCTTTCTTT.

This clonotype was picked up many times. The chain couples TRBV20-1 to TRBJ2-5; the D gene is possibly TRBD1 (6 bases). V lost 3 bases and J 5 bases, leaving 16 bases between the germline ends. The CDR3 contains 14 residues. The germline CDR1 and CDR2 sequences are DFQATT and SNEGSKA (reference sequence). The CDR3 DNA follows: TGCAGTGCTAGCGGGACACTCAAAAGGGAGACCCAGTACTTC. The encoded protein is CSASGTLKRETQYF.

This clonotype was observed a handful of times. The V and J genes are TRBV20-1 and TRBJ1-2; possibly TRBD1 for D (6 bases). The CDR3 has 15 amino acids. Germline V gene sequence: CDR1 DFQATT, CDR2 SNEGSKA (reference sequence). V was shortened by 1 base and J by 1 base, with 13 bases between the two germline ends. DNA of the CDR3: TGCAGTGCTAGAGGGACAGTTAACATTAACTATGGCTACACCTTC. Its translation: CSARGTVNINYGYTF.

This clonotype was picked up a small number of times. The rearrangement joins TRBV19 to TRBJ2-5; the match to TRBD1 covers 8 bases. The germline V gene encodes CDR1 LNHDA and CDR2 SQIVND (reference sequence). V dropped 10 bases and J dropped 3; count of bases not matched to a gene: 7. The length of the CDR3 is 13 residues. CDR3 amino acids: CATKETGEETQYF. Written as DNA, the CDR3 is TGTGCCACGAAAGAGACAGGGGAAGAGACCCAGTACTTC.

The V and J genes are TRBV4-1 and TRBJ2-3; 15 nucleotides align to TRBD2. This CDR3 contains 18 residues. Germline CDR1 MGHRA, CDR2 YSYEKL. V lost 1 base, J lost 7 bases, and 9 bases stayed unmatched. The CDR3 loop is CASSQGVPGLAGGYTQYF. CDR3 DNA sequence: TGCGCCAGCAGCCAAGGAGTACCGGGACTAGCGGGGGGTTATACGCAGTATTTT.

A word on this clonotype: A clone one base away is much larger, so this may be a read error. The V call is TRBV20-1, the J call TRBJ1-5; D gene unclear. This CDR3 region has 14 residues. Germline lookup yields CDR1 DFQATT and CDR2 SNEGSKA (reference sequence). The V end lost 0 bases, the J end lost 8 bases, and 14 bases lay between the germline ends. The CDR3 is CSARDRGGNKPQHF. CDR3 DNA sequence: TGCAGTGCTAGAGATCGAGGAGGGAATAAGCCCCAGCATTTT.

This clonotype turned up a few times. The chain couples TRBV6-1 to TRBJ2-5; D call uncertain. The CDR3 contains 13 residues. Germline V gene data show CDR1 as MNHNS and CDR2 as SASEGT. The V end lost 7 bases, the J end lost 1 base, and 10 bases lay between the germline ends. The CDR3 is CASTRDIQETQYF. CDR3 DNA: TGTGCCAGCACCAGAGACATCCAAGAGACCCAGTACTTC.

For this clonotype: A much larger clone lies a single base off, so this may be a read error. V usage is TRBV6-1 and J usage is TRBJ2-7; 7 bases map to TRBD1. There are 12 residues in the CDR3. Germline CDR1 MNHNS, CDR2 SASEGT. After removal of 3 bases from V and 8 bases from J, the junction contained 4 bases not matched to a gene. The CDR3 DNA reads TGTGCCAGCAGTGAGGGACAGTACAAGCAGTACGTC. Its protein is CASSEGQYKQYV.

This clonotype was picked up many times. The CDR3 region has the DNA TGTGCCAGCAGGACAGGGGTCTCACCCCTCCACTTT. Its translation is CASRTGVSPLHF. The chain employs TRBV28 and TRBJ1-6; 8 positions agree with TRBD1. Germline CDR1 is MDHEN and CDR2 is SYDVKM. The CDR3 loop spans 12 amino acids. J lost 10 bases, V lost 6 bases, and 2 bases had no gene match.

This clonotype was seen ten or more times. The chain links TRBV9 to TRBJ2-3; no clear D gene. V shed 1 base and J shed 6 bases, with 9 bases lying between them. The germline V gene has CDR1 SGDLS and CDR2 YYNGEE. The CDR3 runs to 13 residues. This CDR3 reads CASSVLETDTQYF. DNA of the CDR3: TGTGCCAGCAGCGTACTAGAGACCGATACGCAGTATTTT.

Ten or more counts support this clonotype. The chain uses TRBV4-1 and TRBJ1-3; a possible D gene is TRBD1 (5 bases). This CDR3 comprises 17 residues. V lost 2 bases and J lost 2, with 16 bases in between. Looked up from germline, CDR1 is MGHRA and CDR2 is YSYEKL. CDR3 nucleotide sequence: TGCGCCAGCAGCCAATTCCTGGGGCCCGCTCCTGGAAACACCATATATTTT. Encoded protein: CASSQFLGPAPGNTIYF.

This clonotype has ten or more counts. This rearrangement joins TRBV25-1 to TRBJ1-3; a weak D match, TRBD1 (5 bases). V was clipped by 8 bases and J by 2 bases, with 10 bases between them. Germline V gene sequence: CDR1 MGHDK, CDR2 SYGVNS. This CDR3 has 13 amino acids. The CDR3 DNA reads TGTGCCAGCCGGGACGTAGCTGGAAACACCATATATTTT. Translation: CASRDVAGNTIYF.

The table lists this clonotype with a few counts. The rearrangement links TRBV6-1 to TRBJ2-5, with 8 bases that match TRBD1. This CDR3 contains 13 residues. With 2 bases clipped from V and 5 bases from J, the junction kept 1 base outside the gene matches. In germline, CDR1 is MNHNS, CDR2 SASEGT. The CDR3 sequence is CASSEQGAETQYF. The CDR3 DNA follows: TGTGCCAGCAGTGAACAGGGGGCCGAGACCCAGTACTTC.